This entry lists 18 T cell receptor beta chains sequenced from one sample in a study of response to subunit inactivated influenza vaccine. TCRdb redid the calling of the RT-PCR reads with MiXCR, one entry per CDR3 protein. The table shows about 570,000 distinct CDR3 sequences, with 12% occurring only once. The sequenced sample was PBMCs from blood, obtained on the day of vaccination. These receptors were collected from a man in his fifties or sixties who received an inactivated influenza vaccine.

This clonotype was found a few times. The chain carries TRBV12-3 or TRBV12-4 and TRBJ2-5, with 9 bases identical to TRBD1. J gave up 3 bases and V 7 bases, and 6 bases lay outside the gene matches. The CDR3 consists of 14 residues. For the CDR3, the DNA is TGTGCCAGCACCACCACAGGGGGCAAAGAGACCCAGTACTTC. Translated: CASTTTGGKETQYF.

This chain links TRBV5-4 with TRBJ2-3; TRBD2 is a possible D gene (6 bases). The CDR3 is made up of 12 amino acids. From germline, CDR1 is SGHNT and CDR2 YYREEE (reference sequence). The V gene lost 4 bases and the J gene lost 9 bases, with 12 bases spanning the gap. Here the CDR3 reads CASSRTGDTQYF. The CDR3 DNA is TGTGCCAGCAGCAGGACGGGGGACACGCAGTATTTT. The whole variable domain, remainder taken from reference TRBV5-4 and TRBJ2-3, is ETGVTQSPTHLIKTRGQQVTLRCSSQSGHNTVSWYQQALGQGPQFIFQYYREEENGRGNFPPRFSGLQFPNYSSELNVNALELDDSALYLCASSRTGDTQYFGPGTRLTVL.

This clonotype showed up just a few times. The CDR3 sequence: CSAFLPGLAYNEQFF. CDR3 DNA sequence: TGCAGTGCTTTTCTACCGGGACTAGCTTACAATGAGCAGTTCTTC. The chain combines TRBV20-1 with TRBJ2-1; TRBD2 aligns across 9 bases. The V segment lost 5 bases and the J segment 4 bases; nucleotides outside the gene matches: 9. The CDR3 sequence is 15 residues long. Germline V gene data show CDR1 as DFQATT and CDR2 as SNEGSKA (reference sequence).

The chain couples TRBV6-5 to TRBJ2-1; D might be TRBD2 (5 bases). Germline V gives CDR1 MNHEY, CDR2 SVGAGI. The CDR3 is 15 residues long. V gave up 4 bases and J gave up 7 bases, with 17 bases separating them. The chain's CDR3 is CASSSRPGRPNEQFF. The CDR3 DNA follows: TGTGCCAGCAGTTCCCGCCCGGGGAGACCTAATGAGCAGTTCTTC.

This chain joins TRBV6-5 and TRBJ2-4; D not certain. The CDR3 spans 16 residues. Germline CDR1 is MNHEY and CDR2 is SVGAGI. V was trimmed by 4 bases and J by 0 bases, leaving 13 bases between them. CDR3 residues: CASSSSGWLAKNIQYF. CDR3 nucleotides: TGTGCCAGCAGTTCGAGTGGCTGGTTAGCCAAAAACATTCAGTACTTC.

Many counts were recorded for this clonotype. The chain joins TRBV10-1 to TRBJ2-3; possibly TRBD1 for D (6 bases). CDR3 length equals 17 residues. V was trimmed by 1 base and J by 5 bases, leaving 19 bases between them. Germline V gene data show CDR1 as WNHNN and CDR2 as SYGVQD (reference sequence). The CDR3 nucleotides are TGCGCCAGCAGTGAGTATGTTATGGGGGCTCTTGGAGATACGCAGTATTTT. As protein: CASSEYVMGALGDTQYF.

This clonotype was observed a few times. The gene calls are TRBV5-1 and TRBJ2-3; no definite D call. The CDR3 is made up of 14 amino acids. Trimming stripped 3 bases from V and 2 bases from J, with 10 bases between. The germline V gene has CDR1 SGHRS and CDR2 YFSETQ. The CDR3 here is CASSSSSATDTQYF. The DNA for the CDR3 is TGCGCCAGCAGCTCCTCCTCTGCCACAGATACGCAGTATTTT.

This clonotype was picked up a small number of times. The chain links TRBV7-2 to TRBJ2-7; 9 bases map to TRBD2. Germline V gene lookup returns CDR1 SGHTA and CDR2 FQGNSA. After removal of 0 bases from V and 3 bases from J, the junction contained 21 bases not matched to a gene. The CDR3 is made up of 21 amino acids. CDR3 loop: CASSLASSSGKGSSRVYEQYF. For the CDR3, the DNA is TGTGCCAGCAGCTTAGCGTCTTCTAGCGGGAAGGGTTCTTCAAGGGTCTACGAGCAGTACTTC.

The sample holds many counts of this clonotype. The junction departs from the called germline gene at one end, perhaps through a read error. This CDR3 is CASSPNQGGPGELFF. As DNA, the CDR3 is TGCGCCAGCAGCCCCAACCAAGGGGGGCCCGGGGAGCTTTTTTTT. The gene calls are TRBV5-1 and TRBJ2-2, with D perhaps given as TRBD1 or TRBD2 (6 bases each). The length of the CDR3 is 15 residues. CDR1 SGHRS and CDR2 YFSETQ come from the germline V gene. The variable domain in full, with the rest retrieved from reference TRBV5-1 and TRBJ2-2, is KAGVTQTPRYLIKTRGQQVTLSCSPISGHRSVSWYQQTPGQGLQFLFEYFSETQRNKGNFPGRFSGRQFSNSRSEMNVSTLELGDSALYLCASSPNQGGPGELFFGEGSRLTVL.

This clonotype was seen a handful of times. The chain uses TRBV28 and TRBJ2-3; 8 positions match TRBD1. From germline, CDR1 is MDHEN and CDR2 SYDVKM. V trimming: 5 bases; J trimming: 1 base; junction bases outside the gene matches: 11. This CDR3 region has 17 residues. CDR3 DNA: TGTGCCAGCAGTGCACCGACAGGGGTGGTTGGCACAGATACGCAGTATTTT. It encodes CASSAPTGVVGTDTQYF.

This chain links TRBV29-1 with TRBJ1-1; 9 nucleotides align to TRBD1. CDR1 and CDR2 from the germline V gene are SQVTM and ANQGSEA. The CDR3 sequence is 15 residues long. The V and J ends lost 3 bases and 0 bases, in that order; junction bases with no gene match: 5. The CDR3 here is CSVDNGQGMNTEAFF. CDR3 DNA sequence: TGCAGCGTTGATAACGGACAGGGGATGAACACTGAAGCTTTCTTT.

This clonotype was seen only a few times. The CDR3 loop is CASQLHSSYNEQFF. DNA of the CDR3: TGTGCCAGCCAGCTACATAGCTCCTACAATGAGCAGTTCTTC. The chain joins TRBV6-2 or TRBV6-3 to TRBJ2-1; D is uncertain. In germline, CDR1 is MNHEY, CDR2 SVGEGT. Trimming removed 8 bases from V and 0 bases from J, with 11 bases in between. This CDR3 has 14 residues.

This clonotype was counted a few times. This rearrangement joins TRBV2 to TRBJ1-1; TRBD1 might be the D (6 bases). The germline V gene has CDR1 SNHLY and CDR2 FYNNEI. Trimming pared 7 bases from V and 5 bases from J, leaving 17 bases between. This CDR3 contains 14 residues. The CDR3 nucleotides are TGTGCCAGCATCCCCCGGGGGCCGGGGACTGAAGCTTTCTTT. Translating gives CASIPRGPGTEAFF.

The chain uses TRBV12-3 or TRBV12-4 and TRBJ1-2; 7 bases fit TRBD1. V lost 6 bases, J lost 6 bases, and 13 bases stayed unmatched. This CDR3 is 15 amino acids long. The CDR3 DNA sequence: TGTGCCAGCAGGAAAACAGGGGACCCCCTGGATGGCTACACCTTC. Residues: CASRKTGDPLDGYTF.

This clonotype was seen at least ten times. The CDR3 sequence: CASSLRLAGQETQYF. The CDR3 DNA follows: TGTGCCAGCAGCTTACGACTAGCGGGACAAGAGACCCAGTACTTC. This chain uses TRBV11-2 with TRBJ2-5; 11 positions match TRBD2. The CDR3 is made up of 15 amino acids. The V and J ends lost 2 bases and 2 bases, in that order; junction bases with no gene match: 1. CDR1 is SGHAT, CDR2 FQNNGV, per germline.

This clonotype showed up many times. V usage is TRBV12-3 or TRBV12-4 and J usage is TRBJ2-2; tentative D call: TRBD1 (6 bases). This CDR3 is built from 14 residues. The V and J ends lost 7 bases and 1 base respectively, with 10 bases between them. The CDR3 nucleotides read TGTGCCAGCAAGGGGGACGAGAACACCGGGGAGCTGTTTTTT. Amino acids: CASKGDENTGELFF.

The V call is TRBV7-9, the J call TRBJ2-5; a possible D gene is TRBD2 (6 bases). The CDR3 is made up of 15 amino acids. V lost 1 base to trimming and J lost 5 bases, with 14 bases between them. Germline values: CDR1 SEHNR, CDR2 FQNEAQ (reference sequence). CDR3 coding DNA: TGTGCCAGCAGCTTAGTTGTGGGGGGTGAGGAGACCCAGTACTTC. This codes for CASSLVVGGEETQYF.

This clonotype has a handful of counts. The chain joins TRBV20-1 to TRBJ2-5; tentative D call: TRBD1 (5 bases). Looked up from germline, CDR1 is DFQATT and CDR2 is SNEGSKA (reference sequence). Trimming pared 6 bases from V and 6 bases from J, leaving 20 bases between. The CDR3 covers 14 residues. This CDR3 is CSAQGPLGVKTQYF. In DNA, the CDR3 is TGCAGTGCACAAGGACCCTTAGGGGTGAAGACCCAGTACTTC.